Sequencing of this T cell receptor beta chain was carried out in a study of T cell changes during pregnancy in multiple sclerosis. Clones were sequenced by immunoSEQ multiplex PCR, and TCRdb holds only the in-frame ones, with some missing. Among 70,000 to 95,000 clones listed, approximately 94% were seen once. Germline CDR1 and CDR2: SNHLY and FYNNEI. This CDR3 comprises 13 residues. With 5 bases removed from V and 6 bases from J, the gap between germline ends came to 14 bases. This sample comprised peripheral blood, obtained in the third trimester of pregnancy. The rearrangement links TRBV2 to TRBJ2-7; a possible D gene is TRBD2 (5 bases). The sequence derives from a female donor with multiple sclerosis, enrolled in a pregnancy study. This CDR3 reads CASSRYGVGEQYF. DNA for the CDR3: TGTGCCAGCAGTCGTTACGGGGTTGGCGAGCAGTACTTC.